Listed below are T cell receptor beta chains from one sample, sequenced in a study of blood T cell repertoires in COVID-19. Assay: immunoSEQ multiplex PCR; the TCRdb copy retains only in-frame clones and omits some. The sample carries about 57,000 clones, more than 90% recorded once. Sequencing was performed on peripheral blood. The receptors here all came from a man in his fifties or sixties with acute or convalescent COVID-19. Each CDR3 is given with its conserved first and last residue. A D gene is named only where the DNA matches it firmly. Rows give clone size only sometimes, using once, few, many, or a class for an expanded clone.

v_gene	abundance	d_gene	j_gene	CDR3aa	CDR3nt
TRBV7-9	.	.	TRBJ1-4	CASSLGAGAGKLFF	TGTGCCAGCAGCTTAGGTGCAGGGGCTGGAAAACTGTTTTTT
TRBV2	.	.	TRBJ2-2	CASSELSNTGELFF	TGTGCCAGCAGTGAACTTTCTAACACCGGGGAGCTGTTTTTT
TRBV7-9	.	.	TRBJ1-2	CASSFRSGDYGYTF	TGTGCCAGCAGCTTTCGTTCAGGGGACTATGGCTACACCTTC
TRBV28	once	.	TRBJ2-2	CASSPPGLAGELFF	TGTGCCAGCAGTCCCCCAGGGCTTGCCGGGGAGCTGTTTTTT
TRBV7-2	once	.	TRBJ2-7	CASSWTRGRDEQYF	TGTGCCAGCAGCTGGACCAGGGGTCGAGACGAGCAGTACTTC
TRBV4-3	.	.	TRBJ1-5	CASSRPGNQPQHF	TGCGCCAGCAGCCGGCCAGGCAATCAGCCCCAGCATTTT
TRBV6-2/TRBV6-3	once	.	TRBJ1-2	CASSYMTTTRMGYTF	TGTGCCAGCAGTTACATGACAACCACCCGTATGGGCTACACCTTC
TRBV19	.	TRBD2	TRBJ2-3	CASSVPSGPSTDTQYF	TGTGCCAGTAGTGTTCCTAGCGGTCCTAGCACAGATACGCAGTATTTT
TRBV28	.	TRBD1	TRBJ1-6	CASSLNRGLAGLHF	TGTGCCAGCAGTTTAAACAGGGGGCTGGCGGGACTCCACTTT
TRBV5-4	.	.	TRBJ1-6	CASSLGNLGPVPLHF	TGTGCCAGCAGCTTGGGAAATCTTGGCCCCGTACCCCTCCACTTT
TRBV6-1	.	.	TRBJ2-1	CASSDYSLSYNEQFF	TGTGCCAGCAGTGATTACTCACTCTCCTACAATGAGCAGTTCTTC
TRBV6-2/TRBV6-3	.	TRBD2	TRBJ2-3	CASSLPLGLAFSTDTQYF	TGTGCCAGCAGTCTTCCTCTCGGACTAGCGTTTAGCACAGATACGCAGTATTTT
TRBV5-8	once	TRBD1	TRBJ1-5	CASTIRQGYSNQPQHF	TGTGCCAGCACCATTAGACAGGGTTATAGCAATCAGCCCCAGCATTTT
TRBV3-1/TRBV3-2	.	TRBD2	TRBJ2-3	CASSVRTSGTQYF	TGTGCCAGCAGCGTCAGGACTAGCGGAACGCAGTATTTT
TRBV4-3	.	TRBD2	TRBJ2-2	CASSQALWTSVRTGELFF	TGCGCCAGCAGCCAAGCGCTGTGGACTAGCGTTCGCACCGGGGAGCTGTTTTTT
TRBV7-2	.	.	TRBJ1-2	CASSLGAGVNYGYTF	TGTGCCAGCAGCTTAGGTGCAGGGGTGAACTATGGCTACACCTTC
TRBV28	few	.	TRBJ1-5	CASRLDTFSNQPQHF	TGTGCCAGCAGACTTGACACTTTTAGCAATCAGCCCCAGCATTTT
TRBV6-5	.	TRBD1	TRBJ2-1	CASSYTDRNTWQFF	TGTGCCAGCAGTTACACGGACAGGAACACATGGCAGTTCTTC
TRBV18	.	TRBD1	TRBJ2-2	CASSPLTDRDAGELFF	TGTGCCAGCTCACCACTCACGGACAGGGATGCCGGGGAGCTGTTTTTT
TRBV12-5	.	.	TRBJ2-1	CASGLVRADSSYNEQFF	TGTGCTAGTGGTTTGGTACGGGCCGACAGCTCCTACAATGAGCAGTTCTTC
TRBV25-1	.	.	TRBJ2-3	CASTEPSTDTQYF	TGTGCCAGCACCGAGCCCTCCACAGATACGCAGTATTTT
TRBV5-1	.	TRBD1	TRBJ1-4	CASSLWGGQGGKLFF	TGCGCCAGCAGCTTGTGGGGAGGACAGGGAGGAAAACTGTTTTTT
TRBV18	once	.	TRBJ2-1	CASSPPSSVLVQFF	TGTGCCAGCTCACCACCTAGTTCGGTTCTAGTTCAGTTCTTC